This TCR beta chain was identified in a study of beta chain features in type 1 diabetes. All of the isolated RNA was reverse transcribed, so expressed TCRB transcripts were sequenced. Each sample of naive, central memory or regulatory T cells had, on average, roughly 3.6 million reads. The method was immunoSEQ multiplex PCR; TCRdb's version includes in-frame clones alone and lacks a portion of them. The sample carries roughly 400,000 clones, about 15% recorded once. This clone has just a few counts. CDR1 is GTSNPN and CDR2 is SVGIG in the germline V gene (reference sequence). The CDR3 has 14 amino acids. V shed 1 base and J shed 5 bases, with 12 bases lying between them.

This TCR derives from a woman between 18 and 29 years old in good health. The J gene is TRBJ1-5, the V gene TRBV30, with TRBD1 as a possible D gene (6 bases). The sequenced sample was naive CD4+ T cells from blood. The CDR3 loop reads CAWSGQGNYQPQHF. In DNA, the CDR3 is TGTGCCTGGAGTGGGCAGGGGAACTATCAGCCCCAGCATTTT.